The entry below describes one TCR beta chain. No antigen is known for it. This record comes from a study of OX40 agonist ivuxolimab in advanced cancers. Regarding the study as a whole: At 0.1 to 3.0 mg/kg, CD4+ and CD8+ blood T cells expanded clonally by week 6.

Sequencing used immunoSEQ multiplex PCR; TCRdb keeps in-frame clones, though not all of them. The sample includes about 93,000 clones, 89% of them seen just once. Unmatched junction bases numbered 8, after V lost 6 bases and J lost 2 bases. CDR3 length: 16 amino acids. Germline assignment: CDR1 MDHEN and CDR2 SYDVKM. The TCR originated in an adult with an advanced solid tumor such as melanoma, head and neck, liver or kidney cancer. The sequences come from CD4+ or CD8+ T cells sorted from blood, collected in a trial of the OX40 agonist ivuxolimab. This chain joins TRBV28 and TRBJ2-5; the match to TRBD1 covers 11 bases. As DNA, the CDR3 is TGTGCCAGCAGCTTAGGGGGACAGGGGGTACAAGAGACCCAGTACTTC. This encodes CASSLGGQGVQETQYF.